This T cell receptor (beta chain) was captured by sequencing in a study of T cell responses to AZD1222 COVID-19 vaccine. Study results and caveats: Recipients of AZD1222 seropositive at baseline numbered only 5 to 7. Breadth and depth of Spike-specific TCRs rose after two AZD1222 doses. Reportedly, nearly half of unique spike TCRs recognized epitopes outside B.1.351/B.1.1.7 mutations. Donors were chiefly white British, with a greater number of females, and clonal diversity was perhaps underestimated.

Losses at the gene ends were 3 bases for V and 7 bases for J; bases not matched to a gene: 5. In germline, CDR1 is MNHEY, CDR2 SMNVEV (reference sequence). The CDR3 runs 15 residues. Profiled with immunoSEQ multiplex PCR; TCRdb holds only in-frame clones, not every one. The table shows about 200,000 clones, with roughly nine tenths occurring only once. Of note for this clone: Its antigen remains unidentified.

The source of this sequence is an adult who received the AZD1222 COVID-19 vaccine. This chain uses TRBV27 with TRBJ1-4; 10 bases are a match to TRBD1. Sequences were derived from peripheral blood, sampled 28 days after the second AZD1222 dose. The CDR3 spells CASSFGTGVGEKLFF. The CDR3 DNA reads TGTGCCAGCAGTTTCGGGACAGGGGTTGGTGAAAAACTGTTTTTT.